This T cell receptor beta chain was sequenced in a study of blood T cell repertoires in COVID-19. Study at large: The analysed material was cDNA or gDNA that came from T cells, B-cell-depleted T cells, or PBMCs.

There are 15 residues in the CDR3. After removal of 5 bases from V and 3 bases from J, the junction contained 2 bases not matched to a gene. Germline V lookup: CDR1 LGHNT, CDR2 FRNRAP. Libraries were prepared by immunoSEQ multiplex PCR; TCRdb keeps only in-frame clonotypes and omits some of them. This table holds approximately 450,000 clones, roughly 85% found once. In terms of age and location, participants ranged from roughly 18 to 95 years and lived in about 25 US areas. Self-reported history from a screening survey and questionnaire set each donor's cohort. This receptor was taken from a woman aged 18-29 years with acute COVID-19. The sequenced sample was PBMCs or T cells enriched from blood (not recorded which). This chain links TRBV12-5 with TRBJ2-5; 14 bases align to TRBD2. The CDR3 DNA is TGTGCTAGTGGTCCGGGACTAGCGGGGGAAGAGACCCAGTACTTC. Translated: CASGPGLAGEETQYF.